This TCR beta chain was sequenced during a study of T cells in Graves' hyperthyroidism and ophthalmopathy. Germline values: CDR1 SGHTA, CDR2 FQGTGA. V was cut by 7 bases and J by 7 bases, with 17 bases left in between. This CDR3 has 14 residues. This clonotype was recorded many times. Amplified TCR beta CDR3 regions came from RNA transcripts. The HTBI primer set drove a first-round RT-PCR of the TCR CDR3. TCRdb processed the multiplex PCR reads anew with MiXCR; each CDR3 protein has one entry. The sample includes around 420,000 distinct CDR3 sequences, around 16% seen only once; the top ten take over 7.5%.

The receptor comes from a woman aged 18-29 years with Graves' hyperthyroidism. The sequencing sample was made of blood. The chain couples TRBV7-3 to TRBJ2-1; the D gene could be TRBD1 or TRBD2 (5 bases each). The CDR3: CASTHGASSNEQFF. Written as DNA, the CDR3 is TGTGCCAGCACTCACGGGGCAAGCAGTAATGAGCAGTTCTTC. Based on the CDR3 plus reference TRBV7-3 and TRBJ2-1, the full variable domain is GAGVSQTPSNKVTEKGKYVELRCDPISGHTALYWYRQSLGQGPEFLIYFQGTGAADDSGLPNDRFFAVRPEGSVSTLKIQRTERGDSAVYLCASTHGASSNEQFFGPGTRLTVL.